This T cell receptor beta chain is drawn from a study of blood T cell repertoires in COVID-19. Study context: Nucleic acid was either cDNA or gDNA, and it came from T cells, B-cell-depleted T cells, or PBMCs.

The cohort comprised adults aged about 18 to 100 years residing in approximately 25 US areas. The recovered donors of Cohort 3 showed two negative PCRs, clearance, or symptom resolution. Profiled with immunoSEQ multiplex PCR; TCRdb holds only in-frame clones, not every one. Of approximately 130,000 clones in the sample, approximately 86% were seen once. The ends were cut back, 8 bases at V and 4 bases at J, with 17 bases in the middle. This CDR3 has 14 amino acids. Germline loops: CDR1 SGHTA, CDR2 FQGNSA. The source is a woman aged 45-60 years who had recovered from COVID-19. The V and J genes are TRBV7-2 and TRBJ1-1, with D unresolved. The specimen sequenced was PBMCs or T cells enriched from blood (not recorded which). This CDR3 is CASDPGGWGTEAFF. DNA of the CDR3: TGTGCCAGCGACCCGGGAGGGTGGGGCACTGAAGCTTTCTTT.